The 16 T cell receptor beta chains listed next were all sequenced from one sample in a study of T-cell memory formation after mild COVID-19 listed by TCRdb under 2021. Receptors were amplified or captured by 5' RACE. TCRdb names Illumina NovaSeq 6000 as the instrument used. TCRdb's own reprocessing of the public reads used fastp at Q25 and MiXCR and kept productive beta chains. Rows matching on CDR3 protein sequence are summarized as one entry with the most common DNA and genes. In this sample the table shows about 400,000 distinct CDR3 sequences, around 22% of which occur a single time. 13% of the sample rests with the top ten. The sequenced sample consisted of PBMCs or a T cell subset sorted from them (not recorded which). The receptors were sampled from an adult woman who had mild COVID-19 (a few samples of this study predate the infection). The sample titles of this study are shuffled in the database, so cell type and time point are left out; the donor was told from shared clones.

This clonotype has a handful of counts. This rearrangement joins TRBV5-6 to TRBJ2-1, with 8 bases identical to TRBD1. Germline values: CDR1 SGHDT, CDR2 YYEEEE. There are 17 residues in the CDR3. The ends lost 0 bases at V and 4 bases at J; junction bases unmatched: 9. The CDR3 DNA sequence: TGTGCCAGCAGCTTGGAGTCTACCGGACAGGGATACAATGAGCAGTTCTTC. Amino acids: CASSLESTGQGYNEQFF.

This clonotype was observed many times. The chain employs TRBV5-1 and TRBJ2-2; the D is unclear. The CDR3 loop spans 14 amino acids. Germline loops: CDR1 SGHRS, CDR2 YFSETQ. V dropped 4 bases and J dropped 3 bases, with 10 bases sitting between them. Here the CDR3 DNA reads TGCGCCAGCAGCCCTAGGACGGACACCGGGGAGCTGTTTTTT. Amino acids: CASSPRTDTGELFF.

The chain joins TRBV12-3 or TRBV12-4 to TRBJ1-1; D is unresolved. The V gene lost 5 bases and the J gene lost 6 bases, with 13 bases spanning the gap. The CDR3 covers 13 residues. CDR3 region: CASSPRKTPEAFF. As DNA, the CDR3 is TGTGCCAGCAGTCCCCGGAAGACCCCTGAAGCTTTCTTT.

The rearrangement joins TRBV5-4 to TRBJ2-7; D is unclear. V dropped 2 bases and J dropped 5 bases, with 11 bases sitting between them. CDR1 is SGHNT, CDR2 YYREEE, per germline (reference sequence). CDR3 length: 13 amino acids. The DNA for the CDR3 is TGTGCCAGCAGCTTCGCGGCAGACGACGAGCAGTACTTC. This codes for CASSFAADDEQYF.

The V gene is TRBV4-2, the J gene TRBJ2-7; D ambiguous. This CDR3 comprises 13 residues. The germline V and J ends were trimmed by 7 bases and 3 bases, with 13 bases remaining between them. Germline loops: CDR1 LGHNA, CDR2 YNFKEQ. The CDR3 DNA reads TGTGCCAGCAACCGAGACGGAAGCTACGAGCAGTACTTC. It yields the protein CASNRDGSYEQYF.

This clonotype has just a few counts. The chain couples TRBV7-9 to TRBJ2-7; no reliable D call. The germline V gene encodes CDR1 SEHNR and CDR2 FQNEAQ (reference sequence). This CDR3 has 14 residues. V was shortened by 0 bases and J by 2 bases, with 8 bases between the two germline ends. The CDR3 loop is CASSLARYPYEQYF. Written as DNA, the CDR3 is TGTGCCAGCAGCTTAGCTCGGTACCCCTACGAGCAGTACTTC.

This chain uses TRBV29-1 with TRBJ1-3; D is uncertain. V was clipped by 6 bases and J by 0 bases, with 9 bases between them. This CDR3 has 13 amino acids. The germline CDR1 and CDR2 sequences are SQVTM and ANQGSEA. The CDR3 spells CSVSGTSGNTIYF. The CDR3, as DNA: TGCAGCGTATCGGGTACCTCTGGAAACACCATATATTTT.

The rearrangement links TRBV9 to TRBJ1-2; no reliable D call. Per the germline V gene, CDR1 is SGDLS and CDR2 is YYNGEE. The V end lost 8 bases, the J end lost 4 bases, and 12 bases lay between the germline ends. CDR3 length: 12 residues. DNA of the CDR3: TGTGCCAGTGGGGAGAATCTCTATGGCTACACCTTC. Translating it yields CASGENLYGYTF.

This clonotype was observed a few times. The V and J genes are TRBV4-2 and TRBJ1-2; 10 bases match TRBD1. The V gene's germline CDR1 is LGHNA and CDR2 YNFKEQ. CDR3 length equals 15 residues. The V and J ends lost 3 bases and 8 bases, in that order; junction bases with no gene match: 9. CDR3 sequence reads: CASSQIFRDRGGYTF. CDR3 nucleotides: TGTGCCAGCAGCCAGATTTTCCGGGACAGGGGAGGCTACACCTTC.

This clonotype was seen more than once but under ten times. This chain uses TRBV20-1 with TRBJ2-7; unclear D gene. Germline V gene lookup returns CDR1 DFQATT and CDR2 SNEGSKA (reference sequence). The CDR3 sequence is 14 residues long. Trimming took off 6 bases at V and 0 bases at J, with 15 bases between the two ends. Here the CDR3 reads CSAEPTDNSYEQYF. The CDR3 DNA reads TGCAGTGCCGAACCGACCGACAACTCCTACGAGCAGTACTTC.

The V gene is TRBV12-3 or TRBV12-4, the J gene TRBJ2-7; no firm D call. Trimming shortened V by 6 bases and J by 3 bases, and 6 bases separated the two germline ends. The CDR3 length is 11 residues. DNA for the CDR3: TGTGCCAGCAGGAATTACTACGAGCAGTACTTC. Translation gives CASRNYYEQYF.

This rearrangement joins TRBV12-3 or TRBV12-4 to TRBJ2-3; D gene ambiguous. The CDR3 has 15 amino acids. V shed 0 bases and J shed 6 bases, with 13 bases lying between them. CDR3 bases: TGTGCCAGCAGTTTAGCGAGTACTACGGCCGATACGCAGTATTTT. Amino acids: CASSLASTTADTQYF.

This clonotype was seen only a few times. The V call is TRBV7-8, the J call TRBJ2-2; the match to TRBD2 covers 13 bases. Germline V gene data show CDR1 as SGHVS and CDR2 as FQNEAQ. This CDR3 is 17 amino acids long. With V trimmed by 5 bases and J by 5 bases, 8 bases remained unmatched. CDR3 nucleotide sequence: TGTGCCAGCAGCGCATTACTAGCGGGGGGGCGAACCGGGGAGCTGTTTTTT. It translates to CASSALLAGGRTGELFF.

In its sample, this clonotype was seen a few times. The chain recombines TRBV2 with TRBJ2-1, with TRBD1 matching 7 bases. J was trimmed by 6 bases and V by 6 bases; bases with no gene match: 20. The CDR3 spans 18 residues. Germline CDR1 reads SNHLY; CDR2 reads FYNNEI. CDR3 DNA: TGTGCCAGCAGCGAATGGACCCCCAGGGGGACCGTCCCCAATGAGCAGTTCTTC. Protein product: CASSEWTPRGTVPNEQFF.

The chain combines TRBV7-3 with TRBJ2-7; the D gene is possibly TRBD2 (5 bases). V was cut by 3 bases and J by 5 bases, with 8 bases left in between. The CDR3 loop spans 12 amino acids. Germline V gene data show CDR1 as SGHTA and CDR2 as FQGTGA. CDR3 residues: CASSFDGDEQYF. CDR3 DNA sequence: TGTGCCAGCAGCTTCGACGGGGACGAGCAGTACTTC.

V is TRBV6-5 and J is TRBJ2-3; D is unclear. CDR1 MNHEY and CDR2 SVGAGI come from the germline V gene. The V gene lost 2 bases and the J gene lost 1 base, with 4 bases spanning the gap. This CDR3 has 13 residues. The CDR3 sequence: CASSYAGTDTQYF. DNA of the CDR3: TGTGCCAGCAGTTACGCCGGCACAGATACGCAGTATTTT.